This TCR beta chain derives from a study of vaccination and CD4 T cells after COVID-19. Overall study context: Post-vaccination specimens were collected at a median of about 68 days following dose two (range 14 to 241). Whole-study findings and limits: Among those convalescent, a median 86.3% of reactive clones emerged solely post-vaccination. Spike mono-reactivity applied to 304 of 307 vaccine-specific clones detected in convalescent patients.

This clonotype was found a few times. Its antigen is as yet unknown. Treatment: approximately 9-day PBMC culture with coronavirus spike peptide pools or control peptides (ViraFEST assay). The Oncomine TCR Beta short-read assay was applied to DNA of cultured CD4+ T cells. One entry per CDR3 protein results from TCRdb running MiXCR on the PCR reads. The data show about 14,000 distinct CDR3 sequences, about 29% seen once. This clonotype was obtained from a human donor with COVID-19. The sequenced sample consisted of cultured CD4+ T cells from blood.

The DNA for the CDR3 is TGTGCCAGCAGTGCAGGACAGGGGTGGGACACCATATATTTT. Its translation: CASSAGQGWDTIYF. The rearrangement links TRBV2 to TRBJ1-3; TRBD1 matches at 9 bases. Trimming removed 4 bases from V and 8 bases from J; junction bases left unmatched: 6. Germline loops: CDR1 SNHLY, CDR2 FYNNEI. The CDR3 covers 14 residues. The full variable domain, in which reference TRBV2 and TRBJ1-3 provide the parts outside the CDR3, is EPEVTQTPSHQVTQMGQEVILRCVPISNHLYFYWYRQILGQKVEFLVSFYNNEISEKSEIFDDQFSVERPDGSNFTLKIRSTKLEDSAMYFCASSAGQGWDTIYFGEGSWLTVV.